Each of the 23 T cell receptor beta chains below was sequenced from the same sample in a study of blood T cell repertoires in COVID-19. Clones were sequenced by immunoSEQ multiplex PCR, and TCRdb holds only the in-frame ones, with some missing. The sample holds fewer than 110,000 clones; around nine tenths are singletons and the top ten take roughly 1.2%. The specimen was peripheral blood. These receptors were collected from a woman aged 25 to 39 with acute or convalescent COVID-19.

The chain joins TRBV4-1 to TRBJ2-5; 9 bases match TRBD2. The germline V gene encodes CDR1 MGHRA and CDR2 YSYEKL. V was pared by 1 base and J by 5 bases, with 5 bases of the junction left unmatched. CDR3 length: 15 amino acids. The CDR3 bases are TGCGCCAGCAGCCAAGGACTAGCGGCTACGGAGACCCAGTACTTC. Protein product: CASSQGLAATETQYF.

The chain carries TRBV7-2 and TRBJ2-3; D call uncertain. The ends were cut back, 1 base at V and 3 bases at J, with 8 bases in the middle. CDR3 length: 14 amino acids. Germline V CDR1 and CDR2: SGHTA, FQGNSA. CDR3 region: CASSLGVATDTQYF. In nucleotides, the CDR3 is TGTGCCAGCAGCTTAGGGGTAGCAACAGATACGCAGTATTTT.

This chain connects TRBV19 to TRBJ2-1, with TRBD1 matching 7 bases. The ends lost 2 bases at V and 5 bases at J; junction bases unmatched: 6. Germline lookup yields CDR1 LNHDA and CDR2 SQIVND (reference sequence). The CDR3 sequence is 15 residues long. CDR3 DNA: TGTGCCAGTAGTATAAGTGTAGGGACAGACAATGAGCAGTTCTTC. Protein sequence: CASSISVGTDNEQFF.

This chain joins TRBV7-9 and TRBJ2-7; D is ambiguous. The CDR3 runs to 14 residues. Germline-derived CDR1 and CDR2 are SEHNR and FQNEAQ (reference sequence). V was trimmed by 2 bases and J by 6 bases, leaving 14 bases between them. The CDR3 DNA is TGTGCCAGCAGCTTACGGTTCGAACCCTCCGAGCAGTACTTC. It codes for CASSLRFEPSEQYF. The entire variable domain, with the rest obtained from reference TRBV7-9 and TRBJ2-7, is as follows: DTGVSQNPRHKITKRGQNVTFRCDPISEHNRLYWYRQTLGQGPEFLTYFQNEAQLEKSRLLSDRFSAERPKGSFSTLEIQRTEQGDSAMYLCASSLRFEPSEQYFGPGTRLTVT.

The rearrangement links TRBV15 to TRBJ1-1, with 8 bases fitting TRBD1. The V gene's germline CDR1 is LNHNV and CDR2 YYDKDF (reference sequence). This CDR3 is 14 amino acids long. Germline trimming cut 4 bases from V and 5 bases from J; bases unmatched to any gene: 6. CDR3 protein: CATSMSGGGTEAFF. The CDR3 DNA reads TGTGCCACCAGCATGTCAGGGGGCGGGACTGAAGCTTTCTTT.

V and J are TRBV2 and TRBJ2-7; no reliable D call. The CDR3 has 13 amino acids. Germline loops: CDR1 SNHLY, CDR2 FYNNEI. V dropped 6 bases and J dropped 0 bases, with 9 bases sitting between them. DNA of the CDR3: TGTGCCAGCAGCGACATAAGCTCCTACGAGCAGTACTTC. Its translation is CASSDISSYEQYF.

This clone has just one count. The gene calls are TRBV4-3 and TRBJ1-3, with D possibly being TRBD1 (5 bases). V shed 3 bases and J shed 2 bases, with 11 bases lying between them. The CDR3 runs to 15 residues. Germline V gene data show CDR1 as LGHNA and CDR2 as YSLEER. Here the CDR3 DNA reads TGCGCCAGCAGCCAGGGACGGGGGGCTGGAAACACCATATATTTT. Translated: CASSQGRGAGNTIYF.

The J gene is TRBJ2-7, the V gene TRBV11-1; 9 bases fit TRBD1. Germline V gene data show CDR1 as SGHAT and CDR2 as FQDESV (reference sequence). Trimming cost V 3 bases and J 1 base; bases outside gene matches: 1. This CDR3 is built from 14 residues. CDR3 sequence (DNA): TGTGCCAGCAGCTTGGGGACAGGGTCCTACGAGCAGTACTTC. Translating it yields CASSLGTGSYEQYF. Based on the CDR3 plus reference TRBV11-1 and TRBJ2-7, the full variable domain is EAEVAQSPRYKITEKSQAVAFWCDPISGHATLYWYRQILGQGPELLVQFQDESVVDDSQLPKDRFSAERLKGVDSTLKIQPAELGDSAMYLCASSLGTGSYEQYFGPGTRLTVT.

The count of this clone is one. V gene TRBV7-9 combines with J gene TRBJ2-1, with a weak D call TRBD2 (5 bases). The germline V gene has CDR1 SEHNR and CDR2 FQNEAQ (reference sequence). The CDR3 runs to 16 residues. Trimming took 1 base from V and 15 from J, leaving 25 bases between them. DNA of the CDR3: TGTGCCAGCAGCTTAGGGCCCACCCCGAGCCAGCCCGAGGGGTTCTTC. Its protein is CASSLGPTPSQPEGFF.

The chain carries TRBV4-1 and TRBJ2-5; 8 positions agree with TRBD1. V lost 2 bases to trimming and J lost 5 bases; unmatched junction nucleotides: 10. CDR1 MGHRA and CDR2 YSYEKL come from the germline V gene. CDR3 length: 16 amino acids. CDR3 nucleotides: TGCGCCAGCAGCCAACATATTTCAGGGGGCGGCGAGACCCAGTACTTC. Protein: CASSQHISGGGETQYF.

The genes are TRBV15 and TRBJ1-3; D remains ambiguous. This CDR3 has 19 amino acids. Per the germline V gene, CDR1 is LNHNV and CDR2 is YYDKDF (reference sequence). Trimming cost V 3 bases and J 1 base, with 22 bases left between them. In DNA form, the CDR3 reads TGTGCCACCAGCAGGGGCCCTTCGCCCACAACGGGATCTGGAAACACCATATATTTT. It specifies CATSRGPSPTTGSGNTIYF.

The rearrangement joins TRBV6-6 to TRBJ1-1, with D possibly matching TRBD1 (6 bases). This CDR3 has 13 amino acids. V lost 4 bases, J lost 5 bases, and 11 bases lay in between. Germline V CDR1 and CDR2: MNHNY, SVGAGI (reference sequence). CDR3: CASSSGAGTEAFF. In nucleotides, the CDR3 is TGTGCCAGCAGTTCAGGGGCAGGGACTGAAGCTTTCTTT.

This clone was seen a single time. The chain joins TRBV28 to TRBJ2-3; 11 bases are shared with TRBD2. This CDR3 has 19 residues. Germline V lookup: CDR1 MDHEN, CDR2 SYDVKM. The J segment lost 0 bases and the V segment lost 3 bases, leaving 11 bases of the junction unmatched. The CDR3 nucleotides read TGTGCCAGCAGTTTGCCCCCCGGGCTAGCGGGAGGCAGCACAGATACGCAGTATTTT. Translation gives CASSLPPGLAGGSTDTQYF.

This clone was seen only a few times. The V and J genes are TRBV19 and TRBJ1-2; 9 bases are shared with TRBD1. This CDR3 is built from 18 residues. V shed 0 bases, J shed 8 bases, and the junction held 16 bases outside the gene matches. Germline CDR1 LNHDA, CDR2 SQIVND (reference sequence). The CDR3, as DNA: TGTGCCAGTAGTATAGATGCTTGGGCCGGACAGGGGCGCCAAGGCTACACCTTC. It specifies CASSIDAWAGQGRQGYTF.

The V and J genes are TRBV28 and TRBJ2-1, with 7 positions matching TRBD2. The ends lost 2 bases at V and 3 bases at J; junction bases unmatched: 4. Germline values: CDR1 MDHEN, CDR2 SYDVKM. The CDR3 sequence is 15 residues long. DNA for the CDR3: TGTGCCAGCAGTTTAGGGCGGGGGATCTACAATGAGCAGTTCTTC. Protein product: CASSLGRGIYNEQFF. Using reference TRBV28 and TRBJ2-1 for the parts outside the CDR3, the full variable domain is DVKVTQSSRYLVKRTGEKVFLECVQDMDHENMFWYRQDPGLGLRLIYFSYDVKMKEKGDIPEGYSVSREKKERFSLILESASTNQTSMYLCASSLGRGIYNEQFFGPGTRLTVL.

The gene calls are TRBV13 and TRBJ2-2, with D maybe TRBD1 (5 bases). The CDR3 has 14 residues. V was trimmed by 4 bases and J by 3 bases, leaving 9 bases between them. CDR1 is PRHDT and CDR2 is FYEKMQ in the germline V gene (reference sequence). CDR3 in amino acids: CASSSTVDTGELFF. CDR3 DNA sequence: TGTGCCAGCAGCTCGACAGTAGACACCGGGGAGCTGTTTTTT.

This chain uses TRBV29-1 with TRBJ1-4; no clear D. Germline CDR1 is SQVTM and CDR2 is ANQGSEA. The germline V and J ends were trimmed by 4 bases and 5 bases, with 11 bases remaining between them. The CDR3 length is 13 residues. The CDR3: CSVGVRFNEKLFF. Written as DNA, the CDR3 is TGCAGCGTTGGGGTCAGGTTCAATGAAAAACTGTTTTTT.

The genes are TRBV5-4 and TRBJ2-3; no clear D gene. This CDR3 region has 13 residues. In germline, CDR1 is SGHNT, CDR2 YYREEE (reference sequence). V shed 4 bases and J shed 0 bases, with 6 bases lying between them. The CDR3 DNA is TGTGCCAGCAGCGTTTCTAGCACAGATACGCAGTATTTT. This codes for CASSVSSTDTQYF.

This chain joins TRBV5-6 and TRBJ2-1; 9 bases match TRBD2. Trimming removed 0 bases from V and 5 bases from J; junction bases left unmatched: 0. The CDR3 covers 14 residues. Germline values: CDR1 SGHDT, CDR2 YYEEEE. CDR3 nucleotides: TGTGCCAGCAGCTTGGCTAGCGGGAACAATGAGCAGTTCTTC. Residues: CASSLASGNNEQFF.

This clone is medium-sized (0.01 to 0.1%) by share. The chain carries TRBV6-4 and TRBJ2-2; 7 bases align to TRBD1. After removal of 6 bases from V and 12 bases from J, the junction contained 10 bases not matched to a gene. Germline lookup yields CDR1 MRHNA and CDR2 SNTAGT. CDR3 size: 13 residues. The DNA of the CDR3 is TGTGCCAGCAGAGCCGGGACAGTGGGGCAGCTGTTTTTT. Protein: CASRAGTVGQLFF.

This clone came up once. The rearrangement links TRBV14 to TRBJ2-1, with D possibly TRBD2 on 6 matching bases. The CDR3 extends over 16 amino acids. V lost 3 bases to trimming and J lost 7 bases, with 19 bases between them. Germline CDR1 reads SGHDN; CDR2 reads FVKESK. CDR3 amino acids: CASSQEWGDRLNEQFF. The CDR3 coding sequence is TGTGCCAGCAGCCAGGAGTGGGGGGACCGGTTAAATGAGCAGTTCTTC.

This chain connects TRBV3-1 (or the pseudogene TRBV3-2) to TRBJ1-6; weak D call: TRBD1 (6 bases). The CDR3 is 17 amino acids. The V end was cut by 5 bases, the J end by 6 bases, with 20 bases between. Germline loops: CDR1 LGHDT, CDR2 YNNKEL (reference sequence). The CDR3 DNA sequence: TGTGCCAGCAGCTCAAGCGGGAAGGGGGGGCTTAATTCACCCCTCCACTTT. Protein: CASSSSGKGGLNSPLHF.

The chain joins TRBV5-1 to TRBJ2-1; a possible D gene is TRBD1 (5 bases). V lost 1 base, J lost 7 bases, and 15 bases lay in between. Germline V gene lookup returns CDR1 SGHRS and CDR2 YFSETQ. CDR3 size: 15 residues. The CDR3 region has the DNA TGCGCCAGCAGCTTGAGGACACCATCTGGGAATGAGCAGTTCTTC. Translated: CASSLRTPSGNEQFF.